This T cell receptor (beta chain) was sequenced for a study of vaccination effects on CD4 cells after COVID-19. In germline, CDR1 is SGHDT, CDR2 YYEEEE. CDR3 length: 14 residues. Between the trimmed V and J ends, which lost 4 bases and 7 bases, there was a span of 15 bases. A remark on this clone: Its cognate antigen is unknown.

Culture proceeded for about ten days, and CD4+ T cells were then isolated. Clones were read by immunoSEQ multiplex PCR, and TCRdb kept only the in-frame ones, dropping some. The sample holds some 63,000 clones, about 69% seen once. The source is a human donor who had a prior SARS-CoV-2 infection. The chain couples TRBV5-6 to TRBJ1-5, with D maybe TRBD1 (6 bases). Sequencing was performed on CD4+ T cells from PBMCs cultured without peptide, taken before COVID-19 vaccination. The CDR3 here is CASSQKGGVQPQHF. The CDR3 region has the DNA TGTGCCAGCAGCCAAAAGGGGGGGGTACAGCCCCAGCATTTT.